This record looks at one TCR beta chain sequence and its context. Its antigen is unknown. This sample stems from a study of shared clonotypes between healthy human individuals. Study conclusions and caveats: With a handful of donors compared, around 5% of naive CD4 clonotypes were shared.

This CDR3 has 17 amino acids. CD8 cells regarded as naive lacked CD45RO, were positively chosen for CCR7, and omitted terminally differentiated effector memory CD45RA+ cells. The protocol was immunoSEQ multiplex PCR, while the TCRdb copy is restricted to in-frame clones and leaves out a portion. The sample shows just over 2,000,000 clones, just under 95% of them seen only once. The source material was naive CD8+ T cells sorted from blood. The sequence came from a young man in good health. The chain joins TRBV21-1 to TRBJ1-5. TRBV21-1 has pseudogene status. CDR3 region: CASSKSPGSNRNQPQHF. The CDR3 DNA sequence: TGTGCCAGCAGCAAATCTCCGGGGAGTAATCGCAATCAGCCCCAGCATTTT.